This passage covers 8 T cell receptor beta chains from one sample sequenced in a study of blood T cell repertoires in COVID-19. Repertoires were generated with immunoSEQ multiplex PCR, while TCRdb's copy carries only in-frame clones and drops some. The sample gives over 70,000 clones, more than 70% of which show up once; around 7% is in the top ten. Input material: peripheral blood. The source is a woman aged 80 or over with acute or convalescent COVID-19.

V gene TRBV14 combines with J gene TRBJ1-2; a possible D gene is TRBD1 (5 bases). Trimming removed 4 bases from V and 0 bases from J, with 15 bases in between. This CDR3 region has 16 residues. CDR1 and CDR2 from the germline V gene are SGHDN and FVKESK. CDR3 DNA sequence: TGTGCCAGCAGCCCGCCGCGGGGCAGAGCTAACTATGGCTACACCTTC. Its protein is CASSPPRGRANYGYTF.

The chain couples TRBV11-3 to TRBJ2-1; the match to TRBD1 covers 7 bases. V lost 4 bases to trimming and J lost 3 bases; unmatched junction nucleotides: 6. The CDR3 extends over 15 amino acids. Germline CDR1 SGHNT, CDR2 YENEEA. The CDR3 DNA follows: TGTGCCAGCAGCTCCGACAGGGAGAACTACAATGAGCAGTTCTTC. This gives the protein CASSSDRENYNEQFF.

The chain employs TRBV5-1 and TRBJ2-3; a possible D gene is TRBD1 (6 bases). This CDR3 is 16 amino acids long. Per the germline V gene, CDR1 is SGHRS and CDR2 is YFSETQ. The V end lost 0 bases, the J end lost 4 bases, and 15 bases lay between the germline ends. CDR3 sequence: CASSLVGQRMADTQYF. DNA of the CDR3: TGCGCCAGCAGCTTGGTAGGACAGAGAATGGCAGATACGCAGTATTTT.

The chain uses TRBV6-6 and TRBJ1-2; D possibly corresponds to TRBD1 (5 bases). Germline V gene lookup returns CDR1 MNHNY and CDR2 SVGAGI (reference sequence). Trimming took off 5 bases at V and 7 bases at J, with 11 bases between the two ends. The CDR3 totals 12 residues. CDR3 amino acids: CASSLRGGGYTF. The DNA for the CDR3 is TGTGCCAGCAGTCTCCGGGGGGGTGGCTACACCTTC.

The genes are TRBV21-1 and TRBJ1-3; the D call of TRBD1 is as the table states it, not checked on the DNA. TRBV21-1 is given as a pseudogene. The CDR3 is made up of 14 amino acids. The CDR3 is CASSKPPGGNTIYF. CDR3 bases: TGTGCCAGCAGCAAACCCCCAGGCGGAAACACCATATATTTT.

The chain joins TRBV5-1 to TRBJ2-3; TRBD1 might be the D (6 bases). The CDR3 is 14 amino acids. Germline loops: CDR1 SGHRS, CDR2 YFSETQ. V lost 4 bases to trimming and J lost 0 bases, with 9 bases between them. The CDR3, as DNA: TGCGCCAGCAGCCCGGACAGTAGCACAGATACGCAGTATTTT. This encodes CASSPDSSTDTQYF.

The chain uses TRBV6-2 or TRBV6-3 and TRBJ2-2, with no clear D. The CDR3 length is 14 residues. Trimming stripped 4 bases from V and 5 bases from J, with 11 bases between. Germline V CDR1 and CDR2: MNHEY, SVGEGT. CDR3 loop: CASSFKAGTGELFF. CDR3 nucleotide sequence: TGTGCCAGCAGTTTCAAAGCAGGAACCGGGGAGCTGTTTTTT.

This chain joins TRBV4-2 and TRBJ1-4; no definite D call. V was trimmed by 0 bases and J by 7 bases, leaving 9 bases between them. This CDR3 has 14 amino acids. In germline, CDR1 is LGHNA, CDR2 YNFKEQ. The CDR3 DNA sequence: TGTGCCAGCAGCCAAGAGGTAACGGGTGAAAAACTGTTTTTT. This gives the protein CASSQEVTGEKLFF.